This entry lists 12 T cell receptor beta chains sequenced from one sample in a study of beta chain features in type 1 diabetes. The study reverse transcribed the entire isolated RNA, so it sequenced expressed TCRB transcripts. Sequencing was performed with immunoSEQ multiplex PCR; in TCRdb, only in-frame clones are kept and a portion is missing. The data show more than 250,000 clones, with roughly 22% seen just once and 0.028% held by the top ten. For these TCRs, the target antigens are not known. Findings and limits, study-wide: Significant though moderate, a shortening of TCRB CDR3s appeared in all four CD4+ subsets of Type 1 diabetes patients.

The sample taken for sequencing was naive CD4+ T cells from blood. These TCRs come from a woman in her forties with type 1 diabetes.

This rearrangement joins TRBV4-2 to TRBJ2-1; tentatively, D is TRBD1 (5 bases). Trimming stripped 0 bases from V and 4 bases from J, with 16 bases between. CDR3 length: 17 amino acids. Germline V gives CDR1 LGHNA, CDR2 YNFKEQ. The CDR3 DNA is TGTGCCAGCAGCCAAGACTGGGGCCCCGACCCTTACAATGAGCAGTTCTTC. Encoded protein: CASSQDWGPDPYNEQFF.

CDR3: CASRAGGAGEKLFF. DNA for the CDR3: TGTGCCAGCAGGGCAGGGGGCGCAGGCGAAAAACTGTTTTTT. This chain joins TRBV2 and TRBJ1-4, with 8 bases aligning to TRBD1. V trimming: 6 bases; J trimming: 8 bases; junction bases outside the gene matches: 8. Looked up from germline, CDR1 is SNHLY and CDR2 is FYNNEI. The CDR3 is 14 amino acids.

This clone was seen only a few times. The chain couples TRBV25-1 to TRBJ1-1; no reliable D call. The CDR3 extends over 12 amino acids. Germline V CDR1 and CDR2: MGHDK, SYGVNS. V was shortened by 4 bases and J by 1 base, with 4 bases between the two germline ends. CDR3 in amino acids: CASSGANTEAFF. CDR3 DNA sequence: TGTGCCAGCAGTGGGGCGAACACTGAAGCTTTCTTT.

The chain employs TRBV27 and TRBJ1-4; a possible D gene is TRBD1 (6 bases). Germline assignment: CDR1 MNHEY and CDR2 SMNVEV (reference sequence). Trimming removed 2 bases at V and 11 bases at J, with 18 bases between. The CDR3 consists of 15 residues. The CDR3 coding sequence is TGTGCCAGCAGTTTACATACAGGGAGTGGAAAGAAACTGTTTTTT. Residues: CASSLHTGSGKKLFF.

The rearrangement links TRBV30 to TRBJ1-4; perhaps TRBD1 as D (6 bases). V lost 0 bases to trimming and J lost 8 bases, with 13 bases between them. The germline gives CDR1 GTSNPN, CDR2 SVGIG (reference sequence). This CDR3 region has 14 residues. The CDR3 is CAWSVGRGAEKLFF. In DNA form, the CDR3 reads TGTGCCTGGAGTGTAGGCCGGGGGGCGGAAAAACTGTTTTTT.

The CDR3 region has the DNA TGTGCCACCAGCCCGTGGACAGGGAACGAGCAGTACTTC. Translating gives CATSPWTGNEQYF. The rearrangement links TRBV15 to TRBJ2-7; 8 positions agree with TRBD1. V lost 5 bases, J lost 5 bases, and 5 bases stayed unmatched. The V gene's germline CDR1 is LNHNV and CDR2 YYDKDF (reference sequence). CDR3 length: 13 residues.

This chain joins TRBV6-6 and TRBJ1-5; no reliable D call. Between the trimmed V and J ends, which lost 7 bases and 2 bases, there was a span of 9 bases. Germline V lookup: CDR1 MNHNY, CDR2 SVGAGI (reference sequence). The CDR3 has 13 amino acids. In DNA, the CDR3 is TGTGCCAGCACCCCGACTCGCAATCAGCCCCAGCATTTT. Protein: CASTPTRNQPQHF.

This chain joins TRBV13 and TRBJ1-2, with unresolved D. Germline CDR1 reads PRHDT; CDR2 reads FYEKMQ (reference sequence). V gave up 8 bases and J gave up 1 base, with 11 bases separating them. This CDR3 is built from 13 residues. CDR3 residues: CASESRGNYGYTF. The CDR3 DNA reads TGTGCCAGCGAGTCTCGGGGTAACTATGGCTACACCTTC.

This chain joins TRBV28 and TRBJ2-5; no clear D gene. The V gene lost 5 bases and the J gene lost 0 bases, with 13 bases spanning the gap. CDR1 is MDHEN and CDR2 is SYDVKM in the germline V gene. This CDR3 comprises 15 residues. The CDR3 loop reads CASSPPLTYQETQYF. The CDR3 DNA is TGTGCCAGCAGTCCCCCACTTACGTACCAAGAGACCCAGTACTTC.

The chain links TRBV4-1 to TRBJ1-2, with D possibly TRBD1 on 5 matching bases. Between the trimmed V and J ends, which lost 0 bases and 2 bases, there was a span of 13 bases. Germline CDR1 reads MGHRA; CDR2 reads YSYEKL. CDR3 length: 16 residues. CDR3 nucleotide sequence: TGCGCCAGCAGCCAAGATGGTAGGCAGGGCAACTATGGCTACACCTTC. Encoded protein: CASSQDGRQGNYGYTF.

This clone was seen only a few times. V gene TRBV5-1 combines with J gene TRBJ2-7; the D is unclear. The CDR3 sequence is 14 residues long. The germline V gene has CDR1 SGHRS and CDR2 YFSETQ. The V and J ends lost 2 bases and 0 bases respectively, with 9 bases between them. The CDR3 sequence: CASSFEVPSYEQYF. The CDR3 DNA follows: TGCGCCAGCAGCTTTGAGGTCCCCTCCTACGAGCAGTACTTC.

This clone has more than one count but fewer than ten. The gene calls are TRBV6-5 and TRBJ1-1; TRBD1 is a possible D gene (5 bases). The CDR3 runs to 15 residues. Trimming took 0 bases from V and 3 from J, leaving 11 bases between them. Germline assignment: CDR1 MNHEY and CDR2 SVGAGI. The CDR3 is CASSYSWTGDTEAFF. CDR3 in DNA: TGTGCCAGCAGTTACTCGTGGACGGGGGACACTGAAGCTTTCTTT.